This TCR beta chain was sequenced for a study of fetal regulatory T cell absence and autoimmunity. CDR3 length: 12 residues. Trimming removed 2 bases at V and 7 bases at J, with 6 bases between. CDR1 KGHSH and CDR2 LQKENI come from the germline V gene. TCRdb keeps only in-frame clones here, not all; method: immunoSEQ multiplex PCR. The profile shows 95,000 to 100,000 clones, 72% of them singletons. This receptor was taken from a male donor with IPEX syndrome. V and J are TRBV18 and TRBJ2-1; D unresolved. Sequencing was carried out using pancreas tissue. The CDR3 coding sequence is TGTGCCAGCTCACCAGGGTTGAATGAGCAGTTCTTC. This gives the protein CASSPGLNEQFF.